A single sample is the source of the 21 T cell receptor beta chains below, sequenced in a study of CD4+ T cells in melanoma. Clones were read by immunoSEQ multiplex PCR, and TCRdb kept only the in-frame ones, dropping some. Of roughly 52,000 clones in the sample, roughly three quarters are singletons; the top ten hold approximately 5%. The sample comprised tumor tissue. All receptors come from a human donor with melanoma.

The V call is TRBV4-2, the J call TRBJ1-3, with D maybe TRBD1 (5 bases). Germline lookup yields CDR1 LGHNA and CDR2 YNFKEQ. V dropped 0 bases and J dropped 2 bases, with 8 bases sitting between them. The CDR3 extends over 15 amino acids. The DNA of the CDR3 is TGTGCCAGCAGCCAAGATCGGGGGGCTGGAAACACCATATATTTT. Protein sequence: CASSQDRGAGNTIYF.

The V call is TRBV2, the J call TRBJ1-4; a possible D gene is TRBD1 (5 bases). Germline CDR1 and CDR2: SNHLY and FYNNEI. V was shortened by 6 bases and J by 4 bases, with 9 bases between the two germline ends. This CDR3 has 13 residues. The CDR3: CASRQDYNEKLFF. The CDR3 nucleotides are TGTGCCAGCAGACAGGACTATAATGAAAAACTGTTTTTT.

CDR3 residues: CASSAREGEGYGYTF. As DNA, the CDR3 is TGTGCCAGCAGCGCCAGGGAAGGGGAAGGCTATGGCTACACCTTC. This sequence joins TRBV9 and TRBJ1-2; D perhaps matches TRBD1 (5 bases). V lost 3 bases, J lost 4 bases, and 16 bases lay in between. Per the germline V gene, CDR1 is SGDLS and CDR2 is YYNGEE. The CDR3 sequence is 15 residues long.

The gene calls are TRBV6-4 and TRBJ1-3; TRBD1 might be the D (5 bases). V lost 5 bases and J 4 bases, leaving 9 bases between the germline ends. Germline V gene sequence: CDR1 MRHNA, CDR2 SNTAGT. The CDR3 extends over 13 amino acids. CDR3 coding DNA: TGTGCCAGCAGTTACGGGGCCGGAAACACCATATATTTT. It yields the protein CASSYGAGNTIYF.

V usage is TRBV6-1 and J usage is TRBJ2-3, with D uncertain. This CDR3 has 15 amino acids. V lost 6 bases, J lost 0 bases, and 13 bases lay in between. The V gene's germline CDR1 is MNHNS and CDR2 SASEGT. The CDR3 coding sequence is TGTGCCAGCAGGCCCCCGCACTCAAGCACAGATACGCAGTATTTT. Amino acids: CASRPPHSSTDTQYF.

V is TRBV6-5 and J is TRBJ1-1; 7 bases are a match to TRBD1. The CDR3 consists of 15 residues. Germline values: CDR1 MNHEY, CDR2 SVGAGI. V shed 6 bases and J 1 base; nucleotides not matched to a gene: 8. The CDR3, as DNA: TGTGCCAGCAGACCGACAGGGAAACAGAACACTGAAGCTTTCTTT. Protein sequence: CASRPTGKQNTEAFF.

The genes are TRBV4-1 and TRBJ1-1; D unclear. Trimming stripped 0 bases from V and 0 bases from J, with 8 bases between. The CDR3 has 15 residues. Germline V gives CDR1 MGHRA, CDR2 YSYEKL. CDR3 sequence: CASSQEGTLNTEAFF. The CDR3 nucleotides are TGCGCCAGCAGCCAAGAAGGAACACTGAACACTGAAGCTTTCTTT.

The J gene is TRBJ2-7, the V gene TRBV10-3; 8 positions agree with TRBD1. Germline V gene sequence: CDR1 ENHRY, CDR2 SYGVKD. The trim removed 2 bases at V and 7 bases at J, leaving 7 bases unmatched. CDR3 length: 14 residues. For the CDR3, the DNA is TGTGCCATCAGTGAGATTCAGGGGGCTTGGGAGCAGTACTTC. Its translation is CAISEIQGAWEQYF.

The chain has TRBV27 and TRBJ1-1; D is uncertain. In germline, CDR1 is MNHEY, CDR2 SMNVEV (reference sequence). The CDR3 has 13 residues. The V gene lost 1 base and the J gene lost 2 bases, with 5 bases spanning the gap. The CDR3 coding sequence is TGTGCCAGCAGTTTATTTGGAAACACTGAAGCTTTCTTT. It yields the protein CASSLFGNTEAFF.

The V call is TRBV7-6, the J call TRBJ2-7, with TRBD1 matching 8 bases. Per the germline V gene, CDR1 is SGHVS and CDR2 is FNYEAQ. This CDR3 is 20 amino acids long. The V and J ends lost 6 bases and 3 bases, in that order; junction bases with no gene match: 25. CDR3 nucleotides: TGTGCCAGCAGTCTCTCCCCCCGGACAGGGCGAAGTGGCGATTACTACGAGCAGTACTTC. Amino acids: CASSLSPRTGRSGDYYEQYF.

The chain has TRBV4-1 and TRBJ2-1; 9 bases are a match to TRBD2. CDR3 length: 16 amino acids. Germline CDR1 is MGHRA and CDR2 is YSYEKL. V shed 1 base and J 2 bases; nucleotides not matched to a gene: 3. CDR3 sequence: CASSQVASGAYNEQFF. The CDR3 coding sequence is TGCGCCAGCAGCCAAGTGGCTAGCGGGGCCTACAATGAGCAGTTCTTC.

The rearrangement links TRBV29-1 to TRBJ2-2, with TRBD2 matching 13 bases. CDR3 length: 16 residues. Germline V CDR1 and CDR2: SQVTM, ANQGSEA. V dropped 4 bases and J dropped 2; count of bases not matched to a gene: 4. The CDR3 DNA reads TGCAGCGTTGTACCGGGACTAGCGGGAAACACCGGGGAGCTGTTTTTT. Its protein is CSVVPGLAGNTGELFF.

V usage is TRBV7-6 and J usage is TRBJ1-1, with 7 bases aligning to TRBD1. Looked up from germline, CDR1 is SGHVS and CDR2 is FNYEAQ. V dropped 5 bases and J dropped 6; count of bases not matched to a gene: 6. There are 13 residues in the CDR3. CDR3 nucleotide sequence: TGTGCCAGCAGCCTAGGGACAGCTGCTGAAGCTTTCTTT. This codes for CASSLGTAAEAFF.

This clone was counted once. The chain has TRBV30 and TRBJ1-2; D is uncertain. The CDR3 is 15 amino acids. Germline V gives CDR1 GTSNPN, CDR2 SVGIG (reference sequence). V lost 2 bases and J lost 4, with 17 bases in between. CDR3 region: CAWSKMFGSIYGYTF. The CDR3 nucleotides are TGTGCCTGGAGTAAGATGTTTGGGTCAATCTATGGCTACACCTTC.

The chain couples TRBV6-5 to TRBJ1-2; D uncertain. The CDR3 is 15 amino acids. The V end lost 0 bases, the J end lost 8 bases, and 16 bases lay between the germline ends. CDR1 is MNHEY and CDR2 is SVGAGI in the germline V gene. CDR3 bases: TGTGCCAGCAGTTACTCGAACCTTATGAGGGAGGGCTACACCTTC. This translates into CASSYSNLMREGYTF.

The chain is built from TRBV28 and TRBJ1-2; D is unresolved. The V gene lost 2 bases and the J gene lost 1 base, with 5 bases spanning the gap. CDR1 and CDR2 (germline): MDHEN, SYDVKM. The CDR3 length is 13 residues. CDR3 coding DNA: TGTGCCAGCAGTTTACGGGTTAACTATGGCTACACCTTC. Protein: CASSLRVNYGYTF.

The genes are TRBV7-6 and TRBJ2-7; TRBD1 aligns across 9 bases. V lost 5 bases and J lost 3; bases outside the gene matches: 5. The CDR3 has 14 amino acids. CDR1 is SGHVS, CDR2 FNYEAQ, per germline. Here the CDR3 reads CASSPWTGDYEQYF. In DNA, the CDR3 is TGTGCCAGCAGCCCTTGGACAGGGGACTACGAGCAGTACTTC.

By proportion, this clone is medium-sized. This chain uses TRBV6-6 with TRBJ1-1, with D uncertain. CDR1 MNHNY and CDR2 SVGAGI come from the germline V gene (reference sequence). The CDR3 length is 16 residues. Trimming removed 0 bases at V and 1 base at J, with 12 bases between. CDR3 DNA sequence: TGTGCCAGCAGTTACTCGACGGCAACCACGAACACTGAAGCTTTCTTT. Translation gives CASSYSTATTNTEAFF.

The chain employs TRBV9 and TRBJ1-3; D is perhaps TRBD1 (5 bases). CDR1 and CDR2 (germline): SGDLS, YYNGEE. V lost 7 bases, J lost 0 bases, and 5 bases lay in between. This CDR3 is 12 amino acids long. CDR3 amino acids: CASGTSGNTIYF. CDR3 nucleotides: TGTGCCAGCGGGACCTCTGGAAACACCATATATTTT.

At least ten counts were recorded for this clone. The chain uses TRBV28 and TRBJ1-3; no clear D gene. Germline loops: CDR1 MDHEN, CDR2 SYDVKM. This CDR3 spans 14 amino acids. V was clipped by 5 bases and J by 1 base, with 9 bases between them. CDR3 amino acids: CASSPRRSGNTIYF. CDR3 DNA: TGTGCCAGCAGTCCCCGGCGATCTGGAAACACCATATATTTT.

The chain is built from TRBV5-1 and TRBJ2-5; 7 nucleotides align to TRBD1. The CDR3 loop spans 14 amino acids. With V trimmed by 4 bases and J by 5 bases, 8 bases remained unmatched. CDR1 is SGHRS and CDR2 is YFSETQ in the germline V gene. CDR3 amino acids: CASSLTGTAETQYF. The CDR3 coding sequence is TGCGCCAGCAGCCTAACGGGGACAGCGGAGACCCAGTACTTC.